This T cell receptor (beta chain) derives from a study of regulatory T cells in long-lasting Graves disease. The overall study: The study enrolled newly diagnosed Graves' patients on antithyroid drugs under 3 months. The study, taken as a whole, reports: Sampling was limited to peripheral blood rather than thyroid tissue. Patients with persistent disease showed a bias toward TRBV28, TRBJ1-2 and TRBJ2-5.

The germline V gene encodes CDR1 SNHLY and CDR2 FYNNEI. The CDR3 contains 15 residues. Trimming pared 7 bases from V and 7 bases from J, leaving 17 bases between. Time point specified: newly diagnosed GD, antithyroid drugs for less than 3 months. The TCR library was made from RNA extracted from PBMCs. Diagnosing Graves' disease relied on the American Thyroid Association guidelines. Notes on this clonotype: Its specificity is not known.

Researchers made TCR beta libraries by using iRepertoire HTBI primers and running Arm-PCR on CDR3 regions. TCRdb re-called the multiplex PCR reads with MiXCR, one entry per CDR3 protein. The table shows around 450,000 distinct CDR3 sequences, with approximately 16% occurring only once. These records were also assigned to another study, of T cells in Graves' hyperthyroidism and ophthalmopathy.

The receptor's source is a woman in her 40s with Graves disease. The chain uses TRBV2 and TRBJ1-6, with a tentative D call TRBD1 (6 bases). This sample comprised peripheral blood mononuclear cells (PBMCs), obtained at new diagnosis, from a patient treated with antithyroid drugs. CDR3 bases: TGTGCCAGCAACAACAGGGAACTGGGCAATTCACCCCTCCACTTT. This gives the protein CASNNRELGNSPLHF.